Listed below are T cell receptor beta chains from one sample, sequenced in a study of siplizumab effects on memory and regulatory T cells. Assay used: immunoSEQ multiplex PCR; TCRdb lists only in-frame clones, some missing. The table lists approximately 100,000 clones, just over 90% of them singletons. The specimen sequenced was non-Treg CD4+ T cells sorted from blood. The source is a human donor in good health. The CDR3 runs from the conserved cysteine through the conserved F or W. For some rows the clone size is stated as once, few or many, or as a class when expanded; others skip it.

v_gene: TRBV11-2; j_gene: TRBJ1-2; abundance: NA; CDR3aa: CASSPTGRDRGYTF
v_gene: TRBV6-5; j_gene: TRBJ1-2; abundance: NA; CDR3aa: CASTRPPGDGYTF
v_gene: TRBV2; j_gene: TRBJ2-6; abundance: NA; CDR3aa: CASKSDAGAGANVLTF
v_gene: TRBV10-3; j_gene: TRBJ1-1; abundance: NA; CDR3aa: CAISETGVDTEAFF
v_gene: TRBV7-7; j_gene: TRBJ1-1; abundance: NA; CDR3aa: CASSKTGGTEAFF
v_gene: TRBV5-4; j_gene: TRBJ2-5; abundance: NA; CDR3aa: CASGTSGGPGETQYF
v_gene: TRBV7-2; j_gene: TRBJ2-3; abundance: once; CDR3aa: CASSLGFDSDTQYF
v_gene: TRBV2; j_gene: TRBJ2-5; abundance: NA; CDR3aa: CASSAYRSGETQYF
v_gene: TRBV30; j_gene: TRBJ2-7; abundance: NA; CDR3aa: CAWRRGGEGYEQYF
v_gene: TRBV11-2; j_gene: TRBJ2-3; abundance: NA; CDR3aa: CASSLVLAITSTDTQYF
v_gene: TRBV15; j_gene: TRBJ2-7; abundance: once; CDR3aa: CATSRDYLEQYF
v_gene: TRBV30; j_gene: TRBJ1-1; abundance: few; CDR3aa: CAWNTGLNTEAFF
v_gene: TRBV2; j_gene: TRBJ2-1; abundance: NA; CDR3aa: CASSEAQGPPEQFF
v_gene: TRBV5-4; j_gene: TRBJ1-3; abundance: NA; CDR3aa: CASSSPGGAGNTIYF
v_gene: TRBV25-1; j_gene: TRBJ2-7; abundance: NA; CDR3aa: CASIQGKEQYF
v_gene: TRBV7-3; j_gene: TRBJ2-3; abundance: NA; CDR3aa: CASSHGSVPSGDTQYF